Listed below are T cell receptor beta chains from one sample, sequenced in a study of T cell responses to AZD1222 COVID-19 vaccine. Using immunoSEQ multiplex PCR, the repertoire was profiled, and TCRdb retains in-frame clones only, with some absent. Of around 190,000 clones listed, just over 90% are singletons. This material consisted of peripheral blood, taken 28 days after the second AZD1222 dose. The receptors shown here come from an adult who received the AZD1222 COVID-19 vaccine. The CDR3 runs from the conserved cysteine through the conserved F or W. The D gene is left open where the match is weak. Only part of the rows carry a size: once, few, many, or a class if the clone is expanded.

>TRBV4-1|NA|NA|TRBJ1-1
CASSQMGNTEAFF
TGCGCCAGCAGCCAAATGGGGAACACTGAAGCTTTCTTT
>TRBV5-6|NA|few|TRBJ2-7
CASSLWSTYEQYF
TGTGCCAGCAGCTTGTGGTCGACCTACGAGCAGTACTTC
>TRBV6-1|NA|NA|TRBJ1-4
CASSGRVLSTNEKLFF
TGTGCCAGCAGTGGCAGGGTCCTTTCAACTAATGAAAAACTGTTTTTT
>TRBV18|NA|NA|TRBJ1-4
CASSPSSGGNEKLFF
TGTGCCAGCTCACCCAGCAGTGGAGGGAATGAAAAACTGTTTTTT
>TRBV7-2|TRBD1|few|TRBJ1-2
CASSSLPPTGGAYGYTF
TGTGCCAGCAGCTCACTACCGCCGACAGGGGGCGCGTATGGCTACACCTTC
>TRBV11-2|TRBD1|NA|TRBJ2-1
CASSLVQGAANEQFF
TGTGCCAGCAGCTTAGTTCAGGGGGCGGCCAATGAGCAGTTCTTC
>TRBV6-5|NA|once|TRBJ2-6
CASRLGGSGANVLTF
TGTGCCAGTAGACTAGGGGGCTCTGGGGCCAACGTCCTGACTTTC
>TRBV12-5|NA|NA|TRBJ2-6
CASGGLSGANVLTF
TGTGCTAGTGGTGGCTTGTCTGGGGCCAACGTCCTGACTTTC
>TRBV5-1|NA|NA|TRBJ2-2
CASSSRVPATGELFF
TGCGCCAGCAGCTCCCGGGTCCCAGCCACCGGGGAGCTGTTTTTT
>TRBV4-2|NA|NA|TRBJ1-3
CASSQEYYKALSGNTIYF
TGTGCCAGCAGCCAAGAATATTATAAGGCACTCTCTGGAAACACCATATATTTT
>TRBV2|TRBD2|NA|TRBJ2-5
CASSVLALQTQYF
TGTGCCAGCAGTGTACTAGCGTTGCAGACCCAGTACTTC
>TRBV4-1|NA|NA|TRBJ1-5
CASSQRGDRGDQPQHF
TGCGCCAGCAGCCAGAGGGGGGACCGGGGGGATCAGCCCCAGCATTTT
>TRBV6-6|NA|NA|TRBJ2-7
CASSYSVLTPYEQYF
TGTGCCAGCAGTTACTCGGTCCTGACCCCCTACGAGCAGTACTTC
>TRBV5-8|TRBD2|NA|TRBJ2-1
CASSLAAIAGEGEQFF
TGTGCCAGCAGCTTGGCCGCTATAGCGGGAGAGGGTGAGCAGTTCTTC
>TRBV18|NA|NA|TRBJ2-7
CASSPTLTDPYEQYF
TGTGCCAGCTCACCCACGTTGACAGACCCCTACGAGCAGTACTTC
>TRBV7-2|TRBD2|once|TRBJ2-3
CASSQTASSGGALDTQYF
TGTGCCAGCAGCCAGACGGCGTCTAGCGGGGGGGCCCTCGATACGCAGTATTTT
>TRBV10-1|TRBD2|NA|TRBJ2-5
CASSNGLAGGRETQYF
TGCGCCAGCAGTAACGGACTAGCGGGAGGCCGAGAGACCCAGTACTTC
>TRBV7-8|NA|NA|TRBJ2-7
CASSLGTVLSSYEQYF
TGTGCCAGCAGCTTAGGAACAGTTTTAAGCTCCTACGAGCAGTACTTC
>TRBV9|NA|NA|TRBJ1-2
CASSVSSPGADGYTF
TGTGCCAGCAGCGTATCTTCCCCAGGGGCGGACGGCTACACCTTC
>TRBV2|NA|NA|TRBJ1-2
CASSERIDRRRGYTF
TGTGCCAGCAGCGAACGAATAGACAGGCGCCGGGGCTACACCTTC
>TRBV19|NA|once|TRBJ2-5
CASSVTQGFGGTQYF
TGTGCCAGTAGTGTAACACAGGGCTTTGGGGGGACCCAGTACTTC
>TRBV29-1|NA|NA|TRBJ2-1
CSVERQGWFF
TGCAGCGTTGAAAGGCAGGGTTGGTTCTTC
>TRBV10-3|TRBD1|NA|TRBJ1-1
CAISESGQGGTEAFF
TGTGCCATCAGTGAGTCGGGACAGGGTGGCACTGAAGCTTTCTTT
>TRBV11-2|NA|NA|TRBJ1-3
CASSLGGRNTIYF
TGTGCCAGCAGCTTGGGGGGGCGAAACACCATATATTTT
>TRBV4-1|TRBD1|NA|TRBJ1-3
CASSHPGTGAGNTIYF
TGCGCCAGCAGCCATCCCGGGACAGGGGCTGGAAACACCATATATTTT
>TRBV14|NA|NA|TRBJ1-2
CASSQRPNYGYTF
TGTGCCAGCAGCCAACGACCGAACTATGGCTACACCTTC
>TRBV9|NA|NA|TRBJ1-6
CASSGTSAFNSPLHF
TGTGCCAGCAGCGGAACTAGTGCGTTTAATTCACCCCTCCACTTT
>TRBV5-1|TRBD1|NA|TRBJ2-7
CASSPGTASYEQYF
TGCGCCAGCAGCCCCGGGACAGCGTCCTACGAGCAGTACTTC
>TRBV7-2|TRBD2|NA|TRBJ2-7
CASSPGGSSYEQYF
TGTGCCAGCAGCCCGGGGGGGAGCTCCTACGAGCAGTACTTC
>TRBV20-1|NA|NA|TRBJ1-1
CSLYEGLEAFF
TGCAGCTTATACGAGGGCCTTGAAGCTTTCTTT
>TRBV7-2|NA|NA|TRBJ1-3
CASSLPNVRGAGSGNTIYF
TGTGCCAGCAGCTTACCTAACGTCAGGGGCGCGGGCTCTGGAAACACCATATATTTT
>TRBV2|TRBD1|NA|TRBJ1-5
CASSPQGYQPQHF
TGTGCCAGCAGTCCACAGGGGTATCAGCCCCAGCATTTT
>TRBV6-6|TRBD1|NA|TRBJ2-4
CASSHPGQGAKNIQYF
TGTGCCAGCAGTCATCCGGGACAGGGGGCCAAAAACATTCAGTACTTC
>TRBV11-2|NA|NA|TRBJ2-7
CASSLSALTRGHEQYF
TGTGCCAGCAGCTTATCGGCACTTACTAGGGGCCACGAGCAGTACTTC
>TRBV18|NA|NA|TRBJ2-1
CASSPTSKNEQFF
TGTGCCAGCTCACCAACTAGCAAGAATGAGCAGTTCTTC
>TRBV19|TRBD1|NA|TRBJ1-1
CASKPVDRMNTEAFF
TGTGCCAGTAAGCCAGTGGACAGGATGAACACTGAAGCTTTCTTT
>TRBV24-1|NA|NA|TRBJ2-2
CATSDFKAVIRDGELFF
TGTGCCACCAGTGATTTTAAGGCAGTCATTCGAGACGGGGAGCTGTTTTTT
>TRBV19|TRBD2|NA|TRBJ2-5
CASRASGRARETQYF
TGTGCCAGTAGGGCTAGCGGGAGGGCCAGAGAGACCCAGTACTTC
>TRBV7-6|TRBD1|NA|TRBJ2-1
CASSLVGTGNNEQFF
TGTGCCAGCAGCTTAGTGGGGACAGGGAACAATGAGCAGTTCTTC
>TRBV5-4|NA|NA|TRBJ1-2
CASSLNPVSMGGYTF
TGTGCCAGCAGCCTAAACCCTGTTTCTATGGGGGGCTACACCTTC
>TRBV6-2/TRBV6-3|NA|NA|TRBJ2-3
CASSPLGGTNTQYF
TGTGCCAGCAGTCCACTGGGGGGCACAAATACGCAGTATTTT
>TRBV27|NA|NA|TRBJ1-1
CASSLYGETNTEAFF
TGTGCCAGCAGTTTATACGGGGAGACGAACACTGAAGCTTTCTTT
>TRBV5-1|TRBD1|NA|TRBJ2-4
CASSLGTGGRQYF
TGCGCCAGCAGCTTGGGGACAGGGGGCAGACAGTACTTC
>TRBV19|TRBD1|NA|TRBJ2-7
CASRRQGTYEQYF
TGTGCCAGTAGACGACAGGGAACCTACGAGCAGTACTTC
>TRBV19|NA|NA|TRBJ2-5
CASSIRNLQQTQYF
TGTGCCAGTAGTATTCGGAATCTCCAACAGACCCAGTACTTC
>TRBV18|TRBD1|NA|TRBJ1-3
CASSPRQGEGNTIYF
TGTGCCAGCTCACCTCGACAGGGGGAAGGAAACACCATATATTTT
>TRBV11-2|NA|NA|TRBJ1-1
CASSPPQAMNTEAFF
TGTGCCAGCAGCCCACCCCAGGCGATGAACACTGAAGCTTTCTTT
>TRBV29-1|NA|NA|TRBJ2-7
CSVEAGVQGTYEQYF
TGCAGCGTTGAAGCCGGGGTCCAAGGGACCTACGAGCAGTACTTC
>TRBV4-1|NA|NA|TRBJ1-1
CASSQDPQGVTEAFF
TGCGCCAGCAGCCAAGATCCCCAGGGAGTCACTGAAGCTTTCTTT
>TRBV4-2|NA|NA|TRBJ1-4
CASSQVFGEANEKLFF
TGTGCCAGCAGCCAAGTTTTCGGGGAGGCTAATGAAAAACTGTTTTTT
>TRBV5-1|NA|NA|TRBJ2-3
CASSLRDTDTQYF
TGCGCCAGCAGCTTGCGGGACACAGATACGCAGTATTTT
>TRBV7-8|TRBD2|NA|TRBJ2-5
CASSLRLAGTQETQYF
TGTGCCAGCAGCTTACGGCTAGCGGGGACCCAAGAGACCCAGTACTTC
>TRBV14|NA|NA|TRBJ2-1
CASSQARGSIGEQFF
TGTGCCAGCAGCCAAGCTCGGGGGAGTATTGGTGAGCAGTTCTTC
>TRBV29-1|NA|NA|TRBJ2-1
CSVDIGYNEQFF
TGCAGCGTTGACATAGGGTACAATGAGCAGTTCTTC
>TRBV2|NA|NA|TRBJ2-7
CASKGAESSYEQYF
TGTGCCAGCAAAGGTGCGGAGAGCTCCTACGAGCAGTACTTC
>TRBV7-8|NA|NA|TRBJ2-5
CASSFRTQETQYF
TGTGCCAGCAGCTTTCGGACACAAGAGACCCAGTACTTC